This T cell receptor beta chain was recovered during a study of T cell responses to AZD1222 COVID-19 vaccine. Looking at the study overall: Second-dose groups at about 4 or about 12 weeks were pooled.

Using immunoSEQ multiplex PCR, the repertoire was profiled, and TCRdb retains in-frame clones only, with some absent. The top ten clones hold about 2.1% of a sample with around 160,000 clones, approximately 94% of them seen once. A single count supports this clone. Its antigen is not identified. Whole-study results and caveats: Spike-spanning, vaccine-associated CD4 TCRs were dominant at 160-218 and 743-854. Among those given AZD1222, only six were seropositive at baseline. Only after the peak T cell response were repertoires sampled.

V gave up 4 bases and J gave up 8 bases; unmatched junction bases: 6. From germline, CDR1 is LGHDT and CDR2 YNNKEL (reference sequence). The CDR3 loop spans 13 amino acids. V is TRBV3-1 (or the pseudogene TRBV3-2) and J is TRBJ1-2; TRBD1 agrees at 8 bases. The material was peripheral blood, obtained on day 0 of AZD1222 vaccination. This clonotype was sampled from an adult in good health. In nucleotides, the CDR3 is TGTGCCAGCAGCCTAACAGGGGGTCGAGGCTACACCTTC. Its translation is CASSLTGGRGYTF.